The 14 T cell receptor beta chains below were found in one sample sequenced in a study of blood T cell repertoires in COVID-19 (dated by TCRdb to about 2020). The library came from the immunoSEQ multiplex PCR assay. Imported from immuneACCESS, the table was reduced by TCRdb to in-frame sequences with V and J called. These copies leave out some clones; in studies compared against another copy, an unresolved V gene accounts for under half, and the cause of the remainder is not known. In all, the sample holds roughly 300,000 clones, and more than 80% of those were seen once. About 6% of the sample comes from the top ten. The sample taken for sequencing was peripheral blood. These receptors all stem from a man aged 18 to 35 who had recovered from COVID-19.

The gene calls are TRBV15 and TRBJ2-3, with TRBD2 matching 9 bases. V lost 5 bases, J lost 3 bases, and 9 bases stayed unmatched. The CDR3 spans 16 residues. CDR1 LNHNV and CDR2 YYDKDF come from the germline V gene (reference sequence). This chain's CDR3 is CATSRFSGSRTDTQYF. The CDR3 DNA follows: TGTGCCACCAGCCGTTTTAGCGGGAGCAGGACAGATACGCAGTATTTT. Based on the CDR3 plus reference TRBV15 and TRBJ2-3, the full variable domain is DAMVIQNPRYQVTQFGKPVTLSCSQTLNHNVMYWYQQKSSQAPKLLFHYYDKDFNNEADTPDNFQSRRPNTSFCFLDIRSPGLGDTAMYLCATSRFSGSRTDTQYFGPGTRLTVL.

The chain employs TRBV18 and TRBJ2-7, with TRBD2 identical over 13 bases. Trimming at V came to 3 bases and at J to 7 bases, leaving 18 bases not matched to a gene. The CDR3 has 19 residues. Germline V gives CDR1 KGHSH, CDR2 LQKENI. The CDR3 sequence is CASSPQRLAGGGLLGEQYF. In nucleotides, the CDR3 is TGTGCCAGCTCACCCCAGAGACTAGCGGGGGGCGGCCTTCTGGGGGAGCAGTACTTC. Full variable domain (rest looked up from reference TRBV18 and TRBJ2-7): NAGVMQNPRHLVRRRGQEARLRCSPMKGHSHVYWYRQLPEEGLKFMVYLQKENIIDESGMPKERFSAEFPKEGPSILRIQQVVRGDSAAYFCASSPQRLAGGGLLGEQYFGPGTRLTVT.

This clone was counted a single time. The chain recombines TRBV12-5 with TRBJ1-3, with TRBD1 as a possible D gene (5 bases). The V gene lost 6 bases and the J gene lost 0 bases, with 15 bases spanning the gap. The CDR3 sequence is 16 residues long. Per germline, CDR1 LGHNT and CDR2 FRNRAP. The CDR3 DNA reads as TGTGCTAGTGGGGACCAGGGTTTTAGCTCTGGAAACACCATATATTTT. Translated, it gives CASGDQGFSSGNTIYF.

The genes are TRBV2 and TRBJ2-1; a possible D gene is TRBD2 (7 bases). Germline V CDR1 and CDR2: SNHLY, FYNNEI. The CDR3 consists of 15 residues. The V gene lost 10 bases and the J gene lost 0 bases, with 16 bases spanning the gap. The CDR3: CATILGGVSYNEQFF. The CDR3 DNA reads as TGTGCCACCATCTTAGGGGGGGTCTCCTACAATGAGCAGTTCTTC.

As to this clone: The sample carries other DNA sequences with the same CDR3. The V gene is TRBV7-9, the J gene TRBJ1-1, with D maybe TRBD1 (5 bases). There are 13 residues in the CDR3. Trimming took off 5 bases at V and 1 base at J, with 8 bases between the two ends. Per the germline V gene, CDR1 is SEHNR and CDR2 is FQNEAQ (reference sequence). Written as DNA, the CDR3 is TGTGCCAGCAGCCTCGGACAGAACACTGAAGCTTTCTTT. As protein: CASSLGQNTEAFF. Drawing the rest from reference TRBV7-9 and TRBJ1-1, the complete variable domain is DTGVSQNPRHKITKRGQNVTFRCDPISEHNRLYWYRQTLGQGPEFLTYFQNEAQLEKSRLLSDRFSAERPKGSFSTLEIQRTEQGDSAMYLCASSLGQNTEAFFGQGTRLTVV.

This clone was detected only once. The V gene is TRBV4-1, the J gene TRBJ1-2; D unclear. The CDR3 is 14 amino acids. The V end was cut by 0 bases, the J end by 5 bases, with 10 bases between. Germline V lookup: CDR1 MGHRA, CDR2 YSYEKL. This CDR3 reads CASSQDTRNYGYTF. CDR3 DNA: TGCGCCAGCAGCCAAGATACGAGGAATTATGGCTACACCTTC.

This chain joins TRBV15 and TRBJ1-3; no reliable D call. V shed 5 bases and J shed 0 bases, with 11 bases lying between them. CDR3 size: 15 residues. The germline CDR1 and CDR2 sequences are LNHNV and YYDKDF (reference sequence). CDR3 bases: TGTGCCACCAGCTCCGGGTCTTACTCTGGAAACACCATATATTTT. Protein: CATSSGSYSGNTIYF.

The chain links TRBV6-4 to TRBJ1-2; D unresolved. The CDR3 extends over 14 amino acids. CDR1 is MRHNA, CDR2 SNTAGT, per germline. The V end lost 6 bases, the J end lost 4 bases, and 15 bases lay between the germline ends. The CDR3 loop reads CASRREEFSYGYTF. CDR3 nucleotide sequence: TGTGCCAGCAGGCGGGAAGAGTTTAGCTATGGCTACACCTTC.

The V and J genes are TRBV9 and TRBJ2-5; maybe TRBD1 (7 bases). The CDR3 totals 15 residues. The germline V and J ends were trimmed by 1 base and 2 bases, with 12 bases remaining between them. Germline V gene sequence: CDR1 SGDLS, CDR2 YYNGEE. The CDR3: CASSVRRDSQETQYF. The CDR3 DNA is TGTGCCAGCAGCGTACGGAGGGACAGTCAAGAGACCCAGTACTTC.

This clone has only one observation. V and J are TRBV18 and TRBJ2-2; TRBD2 matches 9 bases. V shed 3 bases and J 5 bases; nucleotides not matched to a gene: 13. Germline V gene sequence: CDR1 KGHSH, CDR2 LQKENI. The CDR3 is 18 amino acids. The CDR3 sequence is CASSPFAGGPAGTGELFF. The CDR3 coding sequence is TGTGCCAGCTCACCGTTTGCGGGAGGGCCTGCGGGGACCGGGGAGCTGTTTTTT. Filled out from reference TRBV18 and TRBJ2-2, the complete variable domain reads NAGVMQNPRHLVRRRGQEARLRCSPMKGHSHVYWYRQLPEEGLKFMVYLQKENIIDESGMPKERFSAEFPKEGPSILRIQQVVRGDSAAYFCASSPFAGGPAGTGELFFGEGSRLTVL.

A note on this clone: The same CDR3 arises from other DNA sequences in this sample as well. J is TRBJ2-3 and V is TRBV6-5; perhaps TRBD2 as D (5 bases). V gave up 4 bases and J gave up 6 bases, with 5 bases separating them. Germline V gene sequence: CDR1 MNHEY, CDR2 SVGAGI. The CDR3 is 11 amino acids. The CDR3 DNA sequence: TGTGCCAGCAGTTCGGGGGATACGCAGTATTTT. Translated: CASSSGDTQYF.

CDR3 sequence (DNA): TGTGCCACCAGTGATTTAGGGACAGGGTTCGGGGGCAATCAGCCCCAGCATTTT. It specifies CATSDLGTGFGGNQPQHF. V and J are TRBV24-1 and TRBJ1-5; 9 nucleotides align to TRBD1. The CDR3 covers 18 residues. The junction had 8 bases not matched to a gene; V was cut back by 1 base and J by 2 bases. Germline lookup yields CDR1 KGHDR and CDR2 SFDVKD.

The chain joins TRBV3-1 (or the pseudogene TRBV3-2) to TRBJ2-3, with 8 bases fitting TRBD2. The CDR3 runs 16 residues. Germline CDR1 and CDR2: LGHDT and YNNKEL (reference sequence). V gave up 1 base and J gave up 0 bases; unmatched junction bases: 3. The CDR3 region has the DNA TGTGCCAGCAGCCAAGTCGGGAGGGCTAGCACAGATACGCAGTATTTT. Translating it yields CASSQVGRASTDTQYF.

The chain employs TRBV12-3 or TRBV12-4 and TRBJ1-3; D gene unclear. Trimming removed 2 bases from V and 4 bases from J, with 6 bases in between. This CDR3 spans 13 amino acids. The CDR3 coding sequence is TGTGCCAGCAGTTTAAACAGCGGAAACACCATATATTTT. Its protein is CASSLNSGNTIYF.